These 14 T cell receptor beta chains were all obtained from the same sample, sequenced in a study of Ad26.COV2.S vaccination and SARS-CoV-2 variants. The repertoire was sequenced with immunoSEQ multiplex PCR; TCRdb's copy has only in-frame clones and lacks some. Here the sample spans around 100,000 clones, under 90% being singletons. The sample was peripheral blood, taken after recovery from COVID-19. The receptors originated from a human donor who had recovered from COVID-19.

The rearrangement joins TRBV6-2 or TRBV6-3 to TRBJ2-2; D unclear. CDR3 length: 14 residues. Germline V gene sequence: CDR1 MNHEY, CDR2 SVGEGT. Trimming shortened V by 7 bases and J by 1 base, and 10 bases separated the two germline ends. CDR3 region: CASIPPRNTGELFF. DNA for the CDR3: TGTGCCAGCATCCCTCCCAGGAACACCGGGGAGCTGTTTTTT.

This clone appeared once. The chain employs TRBV28 and TRBJ2-7; a possible D gene is TRBD2 (5 bases). The CDR3 runs 13 residues. V gave up 8 bases and J gave up 0 bases, with 11 bases separating them. Germline V gene lookup returns CDR1 MDHEN and CDR2 SYDVKM. CDR3 coding DNA: TGTGCCAGCTTGGTTGCGGGCTCCTACGAGCAGTACTTC. Translated, it gives CASLVAGSYEQYF.

The genes are TRBV18 and TRBJ2-7; D may be TRBD1 (5 bases). CDR3 length equals 13 residues. The germline V and J ends were trimmed by 1 base and 3 bases, with 7 bases remaining between them. Germline assignment: CDR1 KGHSH and CDR2 LQKENI. CDR3 loop: CASSPLQDYEQYF. CDR3 DNA sequence: TGTGCCAGCTCACCACTACAGGACTACGAGCAGTACTTC.

The count of this clone is one. V and J are TRBV4-3 and TRBJ2-1; D perhaps matches TRBD2 (5 bases). This CDR3 is built from 14 residues. In germline, CDR1 is LGHNA, CDR2 YSLEER. V lost 0 bases and J 5 bases, leaving 8 bases between the germline ends. CDR3 DNA: TGCGCCAGCAGCCAAGATTCCGGGGACAATGAGCAGTTCTTC. It is translated as CASSQDSGDNEQFF.

J is TRBJ1-2 and V is TRBV6-2 or TRBV6-3; D possibly corresponds to TRBD1 (5 bases). Germline CDR1 reads MNHEY; CDR2 reads SVGEGT. Trimming cost V 6 bases and J 2 bases, with 16 bases left between them. The CDR3 is 15 residues long. The CDR3 nucleotides read TGTGCCAGCAGCCCTTCAGGGTTGATCAACTATGGCTACACCTTC. It specifies CASSPSGLINYGYTF.

This chain uses TRBV7-7 with TRBJ2-2, with D tentatively TRBD1 (6 bases). The CDR3 extends over 17 amino acids. Germline CDR1 SSHAT, CDR2 FNYEAQ (reference sequence). Trimming removed 1 base at V and 2 bases at J, with 14 bases between. The CDR3 reads CASSLGAGVRNTGELFF. The CDR3 coding sequence is TGTGCCAGCAGCTTAGGGGCAGGGGTTCGAAACACCGGGGAGCTGTTTTTT.

The chain uses TRBV29-1 and TRBJ2-7; 8 bases line up with TRBD1. CDR3 length: 14 amino acids. V lost 6 bases to trimming and J lost 4 bases; unmatched junction nucleotides: 11. CDR1 is SQVTM, CDR2 ANQGSEA, per germline. CDR3 protein: CSVVRQGPGYEQYF. As DNA, the CDR3 is TGCAGCGTAGTGAGACAGGGGCCTGGGTACGAGCAGTACTTC.

The chain joins TRBV7-8 to TRBJ1-6; tentative D call: TRBD1 (5 bases). Between the trimmed V and J ends, which lost 5 bases and 8 bases, there was a span of 10 bases. Germline loops: CDR1 SGHVS, CDR2 FQNEAQ. The CDR3 totals 13 residues. In DNA, the CDR3 is TGTGCCAGCAGCCTCGGGACCGATTCACCCCTCCACTTT. Its translation: CASSLGTDSPLHF.

The J gene is TRBJ2-7, the V gene TRBV4-3; 8 bases match TRBD2. Trimming at V came to 3 bases and at J to 7 bases, leaving 5 bases not matched to a gene. This CDR3 region has 13 residues. Germline V gene sequence: CDR1 LGHNA, CDR2 YSLEER. CDR3 protein: CASSQRLAQEQYF. CDR3 coding DNA: TGCGCCAGCAGCCAGCGACTAGCGCAGGAGCAGTACTTC.

This clone was detected only a few times. The rearrangement uses TRBV11-2 and TRBJ2-3, with 11 bases matching TRBD2. The CDR3 is 16 residues long. Germline-derived CDR1 and CDR2 are SGHAT and FQNNGV. The V segment lost 5 bases and the J segment 3 bases; nucleotides outside the gene matches: 7. The CDR3 DNA follows: TGTGCCAGCAGCGATGATAGCGGGAGGGCAACAGATACGCAGTATTTT. The encoded protein is CASSDDSGRATDTQYF.

The chain carries TRBV4-3 and TRBJ1-1, with D possibly being TRBD1 (5 bases). V shed 1 base and J shed 6 bases, with 18 bases lying between them. CDR1 and CDR2 from the germline V gene are LGHNA and YSLEER. There are 16 residues in the CDR3. The CDR3, as DNA: TGCGCCAGCAGCCAAGGTCCAGGGAGCCCTACTTCTGAAGCTTTCTTT. This codes for CASSQGPGSPTSEAFF.

The genes are TRBV6-1 and TRBJ2-7; 9 positions agree with TRBD2. The V segment lost 1 base and the J segment 3 bases; nucleotides outside the gene matches: 1. Per the germline V gene, CDR1 is MNHNS and CDR2 is SASEGT. The CDR3 runs to 14 residues. Here the CDR3 reads CASSEGAGGYEQYF. CDR3 sequence (DNA): TGTGCCAGCAGTGAAGGAGCGGGAGGCTACGAGCAGTACTTC.

The rearrangement uses TRBV5-4 and TRBJ2-5, with 11 positions matching TRBD2. The CDR3 runs 16 residues. Looked up from germline, CDR1 is SGHNT and CDR2 is YYREEE (reference sequence). V gave up 2 bases and J gave up 4 bases; unmatched junction bases: 7. CDR3 in DNA: TGTGCCAGCAGCTTTCAACTTGGACTAGCGGGAGAGACCCAGTACTTC. This gives the protein CASSFQLGLAGETQYF.

V gene TRBV6-5 combines with J gene TRBJ2-5, with D possibly being TRBD1 (5 bases). This CDR3 contains 14 residues. Between the trimmed V and J ends, which lost 6 bases and 0 bases, there was a span of 11 bases. CDR1 is MNHEY and CDR2 is SVGAGI in the germline V gene. CDR3 protein: CASRDITHQETQYF. The CDR3 nucleotides read TGTGCCAGCAGGGACATAACCCACCAAGAGACCCAGTACTTC.